This TCR beta chain is drawn from a study of shared clonotypes between healthy human individuals. The CDR3 sequence is 14 residues long. Losses at the gene ends were 6 bases for V and 9 bases for J; bases not matched to a gene: 12. CDR1 and CDR2 (germline): LNHNV, YYDKDF (reference sequence). Measured with immunoSEQ multiplex PCR; TCRdb has only the in-frame clones, and not every one. The data show some 2.3 million clones, 93% seen once. The chain employs TRBV15 and TRBJ2-5; 8 nucleotides match TRBD2. Input material: naive CD4+ T cells from PBMCs. The subset is: CD45RA+ positively selected. This TCR was recovered from a man between 18 and 35 years old in good health. Some clones in this sample may be carry-over from other donors' samples. As DNA, the CDR3 is TGTGCCACCAGGGCTGCGAGCGGGAGATCGGCCCAGTACTTC. Amino acid sequence: CATRAASGRSAQYF. Full variable domain (outside the CDR3, taken from reference TRBV15 and TRBJ2-5): DAMVIQNPRYQVTQFGKPVTLSCSQTLNHNVMYWYQQKSSQAPKLLFHYYDKDFNNEADTPDNFQSRRPNTSFCFLDIRSPGLGDTAMYLCATRAASGRSAQYFGPGTRLLVL.